Listed below are T cell receptor beta chains from one sample, sequenced in a study of T cells after yellow fever vaccination. TCRdb redid the calling of the 5' RACE reads with MiXCR, one entry per CDR3 protein. The sample includes more than 350,000 distinct CDR3 sequences, about 9.9% of them seen just once. The sequences come from PBMCs, collected on the day of the first yellow fever vaccination. Receptors were obtained from a man aged 18-30 years who received the YFV17D yellow fever vaccine. The CDR3 runs from the conserved cysteine through the conserved F or W. D genes are given only for firm matches. Clone sizes are given selectively: once, few, many, or a class where the clone is expanded.

J gene: TRBJ1-6; D gene: .; V gene: TRBV18; clone size: .; CDR3 protein: CASPEQRLYYSPLHF; CDR3 DNA: TGTGCCAGCCCAGAGCAACGATTGTATTATTCACCCCTCCACTTT
J gene: TRBJ1-3; D gene: .; V gene: TRBV7-9; clone size: few; CDR3 protein: CASSPAGAGNTIYF; CDR3 DNA: TGTGCCAGCAGCCCGGCGGGTGCGGGAAACACCATATATTTT
J gene: TRBJ2-3; D gene: .; V gene: TRBV29-1; clone size: few; CDR3 protein: CSVGRGSTDTQYF; CDR3 DNA: TGCAGCGTTGGCAGGGGTAGCACAGATACGCAGTATTTT
J gene: TRBJ2-5; D gene: .; V gene: TRBV5-4; clone size: .; CDR3 protein: CASSPDTLGETQYF; CDR3 DNA: TGTGCCAGCAGCCCCGATACGCTCGGGGAGACCCAGTACTTC
J gene: TRBJ2-3; D gene: .; V gene: TRBV4-3; clone size: .; CDR3 protein: CASSQGEGGGTDTQYF; CDR3 DNA: TGCGCCAGCAGCCAAGGGGAGGGGGGCGGAACAGATACGCAGTATTTT
J gene: TRBJ2-1; D gene: TRBD2; V gene: TRBV6-5; clone size: .; CDR3 protein: CASSYSRSGGNEQFF; CDR3 DNA: TGTGCCAGCAGTTACTCTCGTAGCGGGGGGAATGAGCAGTTCTTC
J gene: TRBJ1-1; D gene: .; V gene: TRBV20-1; clone size: many; CDR3 protein: CSARPPGGTEAFF; CDR3 DNA: TGCAGTGCTAGACCTCCGGGGGGCACTGAAGCTTTCTTT
J gene: TRBJ2-2; D gene: .; V gene: TRBV12-3/TRBV12-4; clone size: .; CDR3 protein: CASSPRFGADTGELFF; CDR3 DNA: TGTGCCAGCAGTCCCCGGTTTGGGGCGGACACCGGGGAGCTGTTTTTT
J gene: TRBJ1-4; D gene: .; V gene: TRBV5-4; clone size: .; CDR3 protein: CASSSTGRSNEKLFF; CDR3 DNA: TGTGCCAGCAGTTCCACGGGCAGGTCTAATGAAAAACTGTTTTTT
J gene: TRBJ2-3; D gene: TRBD2; V gene: TRBV6-7; clone size: .; CDR3 protein: CASSAPGLAKDTQYF; CDR3 DNA: TGTGCCAGCAGTGCCCCGGGACTAGCGAAAGATACGCAGTATTTT
J gene: TRBJ1-3; D gene: .; V gene: TRBV4-3; clone size: few; CDR3 protein: CASSQDLGASGNTIYF; CDR3 DNA: TGCGCCAGCAGCCAAGATTTAGGGGCTAGTGGAAACACCATATATTTT
J gene: TRBJ2-2; D gene: .; V gene: TRBV6-5; clone size: few; CDR3 protein: CASSYSSSGTGELFF; CDR3 DNA: TGTGCCAGCAGTTACTCGTCCAGTGGGACCGGGGAGCTGTTTTTT
J gene: TRBJ1-1; D gene: TRBD1; V gene: TRBV25-1; clone size: few; CDR3 protein: CASNRQGVDTEAFF; CDR3 DNA: TGTGCCAGCAACCGACAGGGGGTCGACACTGAAGCTTTCTTT
J gene: TRBJ1-5; D gene: .; V gene: TRBV21-1; clone size: .; CDR3 protein: CASSRTDRGNQPQHF; CDR3 DNA: TGTGCCAGCAGCAGGACCGACAGAGGCAATCAGCCCCAGCATTTT
J gene: TRBJ2-7; D gene: .; V gene: TRBV29-1; clone size: few; CDR3 protein: CSEDPSYYEQYF; CDR3 DNA: TGCAGCGAGGACCCCTCCTACTACGAGCAGTACTTC
J gene: TRBJ2-2; D gene: .; V gene: TRBV4-1; clone size: .; CDR3 protein: CASSQSGAQGGELFF; CDR3 DNA: TGCGCCAGCAGCCAATCGGGGGCGCAGGGCGGGGAGCTGTTTTTT
J gene: TRBJ2-3; D gene: .; V gene: TRBV4-2; clone size: .; CDR3 protein: CASSQGGGQAGDTQYF; CDR3 DNA: TGTGCCAGCAGCCAAGGAGGGGGGCAGGCTGGCGATACGCAGTATTTT
J gene: TRBJ2-5; D gene: .; V gene: TRBV5-5; clone size: few; CDR3 protein: CASSRRSLADQETQYF; CDR3 DNA: TGTGCCAGCAGCCGGAGGAGCCTTGCCGACCAAGAGACCCAGTACTTC
J gene: TRBJ2-1; D gene: .; V gene: TRBV20-1; clone size: .; CDR3 protein: CSADTPLYNEQFF; CDR3 DNA: TGCAGTGCCGACACACCCCTTTACAATGAGCAGTTCTTC
J gene: TRBJ2-5; D gene: TRBD2; V gene: TRBV5-1; clone size: many; CDR3 protein: CASSTTHGTSGGPQYETQYF; CDR3 DNA: TGCGCCAGCAGCACAACCCACGGGACTAGCGGGGGGCCCCAGTATGAGACCCAGTACTTC
J gene: TRBJ2-2; D gene: TRBD2; V gene: TRBV20-1; clone size: few; CDR3 protein: CSAGRTSGNGELFF; CDR3 DNA: TGCAGTGCTGGGAGGACTAGCGGGAACGGGGAGCTGTTTTTT
J gene: TRBJ2-2; D gene: .; V gene: TRBV4-2; clone size: few; CDR3 protein: CASSQDPSTTGELFF; CDR3 DNA: TGTGCCAGCAGCCAAGACCCTAGTACAACCGGGGAGCTGTTTTTT
J gene: TRBJ2-1; D gene: TRBD2; V gene: TRBV5-6; clone size: .; CDR3 protein: CASSLREWGGTNEQFF; CDR3 DNA: TGTGCCAGCAGCTTGAGGGAGTGGGGGGGGACCAATGAGCAGTTCTTC
J gene: TRBJ2-3; D gene: .; V gene: TRBV12-3/TRBV12-4; clone size: few; CDR3 protein: CASMGNLGPYTDTQYF; CDR3 DNA: TGTGCCAGCATGGGGAACTTAGGCCCTTACACAGATACGCAGTATTTT
J gene: TRBJ1-1; D gene: .; V gene: TRBV7-9; clone size: .; CDR3 protein: CASSTLSDRNTEAFF; CDR3 DNA: TGTGCCAGCAGCACCCTATCGGACAGGAACACTGAAGCTTTCTTT
J gene: TRBJ2-7; D gene: TRBD1; V gene: TRBV6-5; clone size: few; CDR3 protein: CASSYGTGENYEQYF; CDR3 DNA: TGTGCCAGCAGTTACGGGACAGGGGAAAACTACGAGCAGTACTTC
J gene: TRBJ2-1; D gene: .; V gene: TRBV5-1; clone size: .; CDR3 protein: CASSLTLTGSDEQFF; CDR3 DNA: TGCGCCAGCAGCTTAACATTGACAGGTTCCGATGAGCAGTTCTTC
J gene: TRBJ1-2; D gene: .; V gene: TRBV5-1; clone size: few; CDR3 protein: CASSLQGTNYGYTF; CDR3 DNA: TGCGCCAGCAGCTTGCAGGGGACTAACTATGGCTACACCTTC
J gene: TRBJ2-2; D gene: .; V gene: TRBV27; clone size: .; CDR3 protein: CASSSQRENTGELFF; CDR3 DNA: TGTGCCAGCAGTTCTCAGCGAGAGAACACCGGGGAGCTGTTTTTT
J gene: TRBJ2-1; D gene: TRBD1; V gene: TRBV27; clone size: .; CDR3 protein: CATSWTGGNEQFF; CDR3 DNA: TGTGCCACCAGTTGGACAGGGGGGAATGAGCAGTTCTTC
J gene: TRBJ2-3; D gene: TRBD2; V gene: TRBV6-2/TRBV6-3; clone size: .; CDR3 protein: CASSSSGPTDTQYF; CDR3 DNA: TGTGCCAGCAGTTCTAGCGGGCCAACCGATACGCAGTATTTT
J gene: TRBJ2-3; D gene: TRBD1; V gene: TRBV29-1; clone size: once; CDR3 protein: CSVTGGRTDTQYF; CDR3 DNA: TGCAGCGTTACAGGGGGCCGCACAGATACGCAGTATTTT
J gene: TRBJ1-6; D gene: TRBD1; V gene: TRBV27; clone size: .; CDR3 protein: CASSLRGGQGVNSPLHF; CDR3 DNA: TGTGCCAGCAGTCTACGAGGTGGTCAGGGGGTCAATTCACCCCTCCACTTT
J gene: TRBJ1-5; D gene: .; V gene: TRBV5-1; clone size: .; CDR3 protein: CASSLEGTSNQPQHF; CDR3 DNA: TGCGCCAGCAGCTTGGAGGGGACCAGCAATCAGCCCCAGCATTTT
J gene: TRBJ1-1; D gene: .; V gene: TRBV29-1; clone size: few; CDR3 protein: CSAGTAGAFF; CDR3 DNA: TGCAGCGCCGGGACCGCCGGAGCTTTCTTT
J gene: TRBJ2-2; D gene: .; V gene: TRBV6-1; clone size: .; CDR3 protein: CASRGAATGELFF; CDR3 DNA: TGTGCCAGCAGGGGGGCCGCCACCGGGGAGCTGTTTTTT
J gene: TRBJ2-2; D gene: TRBD1; V gene: TRBV28; clone size: few; CDR3 protein: CASRDRDRDTGELFF; CDR3 DNA: TGTGCCAGCAGGGACCGGGACAGGGACACCGGGGAGCTGTTTTTT
J gene: TRBJ2-7; D gene: .; V gene: TRBV7-9; clone size: many; CDR3 protein: CASSFSGEQYF; CDR3 DNA: TGTGCCAGCAGCTTTAGTGGGGAGCAGTACTTC
J gene: TRBJ2-1; D gene: TRBD2; V gene: TRBV6-5; clone size: few; CDR3 protein: CASSYSRTSGYNEQFF; CDR3 DNA: TGTGCCAGCAGTTACTCGAGGACTAGCGGTTACAATGAGCAGTTCTTC
J gene: TRBJ2-2; D gene: .; V gene: TRBV7-7; clone size: few; CDR3 protein: CASSHKGNTGELFF; CDR3 DNA: TGTGCTAGCAGCCACAAAGGGAACACCGGGGAGCTGTTTTTT
J gene: TRBJ2-2; D gene: TRBD1; V gene: TRBV20-1; clone size: many; CDR3 protein: CSAIRTGANTGELFF; CDR3 DNA: TGCAGTGCTATACGGACAGGGGCGAACACCGGGGAGCTGTTTTTT
J gene: TRBJ1-5; D gene: TRBD1; V gene: TRBV5-1; clone size: few; CDR3 protein: CASSLVVTGSNQPQHF; CDR3 DNA: TGCGCCAGCAGCTTGGTGGTGACAGGGAGCAATCAGCCCCAGCATTTT
J gene: TRBJ1-3; D gene: .; V gene: TRBV5-1; clone size: .; CDR3 protein: CASSLGTYGNTIYF; CDR3 DNA: TGCGCCAGCAGCTTAGGGACTTATGGAAACACCATATATTTT
J gene: TRBJ1-1; D gene: .; V gene: TRBV10-3; clone size: few; CDR3 protein: CAISDRTPGNTEAFF; CDR3 DNA: TGTGCCATCAGCGATAGGACGCCGGGGAACACTGAAGCTTTCTTT
J gene: TRBJ1-3; D gene: .; V gene: TRBV19; clone size: few; CDR3 protein: CASSIAGAGNTIYF; CDR3 DNA: TGTGCCAGTAGTATAGCAGGCGCTGGAAACACCATATATTTT
J gene: TRBJ1-1; D gene: .; V gene: TRBV6-5; clone size: .; CDR3 protein: CASSSPGNTEAFF; CDR3 DNA: TGTGCCAGCAGTTCACCCGGGAACACTGAAGCTTTCTTT
J gene: TRBJ1-6; D gene: .; V gene: TRBV12-3/TRBV12-4; clone size: many; CDR3 protein: CASSLNLQAPSSPLHF; CDR3 DNA: TGTGCCAGCAGTTTAAATCTACAGGCACCCTCCTCACCCCTCCACTTT
J gene: TRBJ2-3; D gene: .; V gene: TRBV27; clone size: .; CDR3 protein: CASRLGVPDTQYF; CDR3 DNA: TGTGCCAGCAGACTGGGGGTCCCAGATACGCAGTATTTT
J gene: TRBJ1-5; D gene: TRBD1; V gene: TRBV5-5; clone size: many; CDR3 protein: CASSPGQYSNQPQHF; CDR3 DNA: TGTGCCAGCAGCCCGGGACAGTATAGCAATCAGCCCCAGCATTTT
J gene: TRBJ1-2; D gene: .; V gene: TRBV4-2; clone size: many; CDR3 protein: CASSQGSLGYGYTF; CDR3 DNA: TGTGCCAGCAGCCAGGGCTCTTTAGGGTATGGCTACACCTTC
J gene: TRBJ2-1; D gene: TRBD2; V gene: TRBV20-1; clone size: few; CDR3 protein: CSARDRLAGGKEQFF; CDR3 DNA: TGCAGTGCTAGAGATCGTCTAGCGGGGGGGAAAGAGCAGTTCTTC